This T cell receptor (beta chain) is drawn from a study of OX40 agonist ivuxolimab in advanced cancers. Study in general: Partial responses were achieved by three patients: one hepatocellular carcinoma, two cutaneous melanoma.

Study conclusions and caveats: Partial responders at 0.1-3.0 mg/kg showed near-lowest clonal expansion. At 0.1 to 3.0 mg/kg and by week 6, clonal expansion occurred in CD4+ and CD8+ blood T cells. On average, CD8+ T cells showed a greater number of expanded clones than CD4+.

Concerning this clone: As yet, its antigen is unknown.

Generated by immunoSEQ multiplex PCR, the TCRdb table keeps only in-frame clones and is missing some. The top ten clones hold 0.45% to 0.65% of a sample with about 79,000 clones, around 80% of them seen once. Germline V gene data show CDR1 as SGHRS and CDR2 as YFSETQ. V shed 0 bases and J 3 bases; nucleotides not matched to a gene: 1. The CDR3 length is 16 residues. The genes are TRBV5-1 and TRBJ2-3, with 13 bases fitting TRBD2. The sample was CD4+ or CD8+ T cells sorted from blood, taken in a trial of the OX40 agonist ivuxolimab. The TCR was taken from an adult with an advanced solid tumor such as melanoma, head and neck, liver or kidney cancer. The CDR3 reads CASSLGTSGGTDTQYF. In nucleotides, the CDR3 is TGCGCCAGCAGCTTGGGGACTAGCGGGGGAACAGATACGCAGTATTTT.